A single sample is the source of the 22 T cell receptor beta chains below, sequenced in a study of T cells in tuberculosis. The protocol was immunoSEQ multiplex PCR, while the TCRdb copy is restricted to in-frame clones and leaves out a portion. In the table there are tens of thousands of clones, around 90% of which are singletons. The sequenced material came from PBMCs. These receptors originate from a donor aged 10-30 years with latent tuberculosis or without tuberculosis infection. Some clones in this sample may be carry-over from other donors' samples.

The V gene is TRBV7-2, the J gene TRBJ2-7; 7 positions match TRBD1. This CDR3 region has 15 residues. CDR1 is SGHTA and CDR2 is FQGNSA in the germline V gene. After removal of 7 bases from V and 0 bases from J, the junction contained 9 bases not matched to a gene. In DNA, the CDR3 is TGTGCCAGCACCTTTGACTCAGGGGGCTCCTACGAGCAGTACTTC. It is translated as CASTFDSGGSYEQYF. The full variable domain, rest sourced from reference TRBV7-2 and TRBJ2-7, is GAGVSQSPSNKVTEKGKDVELRCDPISGHTALYWYRQSLGQGLEFLIYFQGNSAPDKSGLPSDRFSAERTGGSVSTLTIQRTQQEDSAVYLCASTFDSGGSYEQYFGPGTRLTVT.

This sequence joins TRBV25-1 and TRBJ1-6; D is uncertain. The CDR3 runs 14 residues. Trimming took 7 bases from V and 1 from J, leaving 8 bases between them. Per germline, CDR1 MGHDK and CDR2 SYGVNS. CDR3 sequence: CASTGSSYNSPLHF. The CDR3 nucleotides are TGTGCCAGCACGGGGAGTTCCTATAATTCACCCCTCCACTTT.

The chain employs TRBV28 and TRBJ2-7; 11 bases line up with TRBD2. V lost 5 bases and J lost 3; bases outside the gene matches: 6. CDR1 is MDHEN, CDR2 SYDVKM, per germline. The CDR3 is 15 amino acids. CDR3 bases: TGTGCCAGCAGTCCATTAGCGGGAGGGGTCTACGAGCAGTACTTC. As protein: CASSPLAGGVYEQYF.

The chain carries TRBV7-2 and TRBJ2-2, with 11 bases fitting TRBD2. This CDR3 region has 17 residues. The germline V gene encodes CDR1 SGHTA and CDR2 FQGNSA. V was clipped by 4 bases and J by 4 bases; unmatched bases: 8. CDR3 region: CASSSVAGGPGTGELFF. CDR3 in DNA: TGTGCCAGCAGCTCCGTAGCGGGGGGGCCGGGCACCGGGGAGCTGTTTTTT.

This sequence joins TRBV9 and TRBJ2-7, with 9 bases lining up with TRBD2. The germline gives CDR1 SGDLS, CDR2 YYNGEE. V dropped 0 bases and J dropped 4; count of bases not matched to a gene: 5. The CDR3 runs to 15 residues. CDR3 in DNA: TGTGCCAGCAGCGTAGGTAGCGGGAGTTCTTACGAGCAGTACTTC. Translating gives CASSVGSGSSYEQYF.

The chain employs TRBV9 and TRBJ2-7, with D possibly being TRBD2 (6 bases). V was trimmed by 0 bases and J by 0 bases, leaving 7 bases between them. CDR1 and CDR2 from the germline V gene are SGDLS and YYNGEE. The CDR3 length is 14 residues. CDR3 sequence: CASSVGSGSYEQYF. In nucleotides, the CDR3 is TGTGCCAGCAGCGTAGGTAGCGGCTCCTACGAGCAGTACTTC.

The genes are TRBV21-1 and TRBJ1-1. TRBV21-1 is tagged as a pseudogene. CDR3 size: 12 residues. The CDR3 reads CASSKSGGRAFF. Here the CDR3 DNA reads TGTGCCAGCAGCAAATCGGGGGGTCGGGCTTTCTTT.

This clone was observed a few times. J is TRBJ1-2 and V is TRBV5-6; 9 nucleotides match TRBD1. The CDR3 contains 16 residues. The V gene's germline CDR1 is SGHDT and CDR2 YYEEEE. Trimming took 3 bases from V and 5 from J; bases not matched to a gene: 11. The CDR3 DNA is TGTGCCAGCAGCTCGGAACAGGGGGCTAACGGGTATGGCTACACCTTC. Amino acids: CASSSEQGANGYGYTF.

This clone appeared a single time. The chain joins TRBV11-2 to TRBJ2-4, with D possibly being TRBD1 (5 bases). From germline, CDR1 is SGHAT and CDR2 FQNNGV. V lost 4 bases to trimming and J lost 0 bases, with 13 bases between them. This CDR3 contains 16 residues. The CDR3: CASSSTVLLAKNIQYF. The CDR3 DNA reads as TGTGCCAGCAGCTCGACAGTTCTTTTAGCCAAAAACATTCAGTACTTC.

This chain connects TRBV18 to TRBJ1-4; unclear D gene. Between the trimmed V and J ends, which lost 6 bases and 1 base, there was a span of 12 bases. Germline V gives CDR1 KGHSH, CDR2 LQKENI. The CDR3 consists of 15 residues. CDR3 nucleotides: TGTGCCAGCTCCAGGTCTCTACTAACTAATGAAAAACTGTTTTTT. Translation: CASSRSLLTNEKLFF.

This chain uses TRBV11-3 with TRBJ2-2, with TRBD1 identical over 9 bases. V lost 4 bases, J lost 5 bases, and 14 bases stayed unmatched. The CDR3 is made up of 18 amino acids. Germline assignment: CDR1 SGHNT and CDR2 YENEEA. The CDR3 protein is CASSWTTGGRLSTGELFF. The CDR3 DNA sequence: TGTGCCAGCAGCTGGACAACAGGGGGCCGGTTGTCGACCGGGGAGCTGTTTTTT.

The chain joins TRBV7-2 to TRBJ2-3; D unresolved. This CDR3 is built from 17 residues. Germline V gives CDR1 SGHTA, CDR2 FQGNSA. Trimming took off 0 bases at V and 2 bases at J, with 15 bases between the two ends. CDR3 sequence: CASSLAHGSSSTDTQYF. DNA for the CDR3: TGTGCCAGCAGCTTAGCTCACGGGTCGTCATCCACAGATACGCAGTATTTT. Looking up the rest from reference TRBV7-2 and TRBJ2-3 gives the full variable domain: GAGVSQSPSNKVTEKGKDVELRCDPISGHTALYWYRQSLGQGLEFLIYFQGNSAPDKSGLPSDRFSAERTGGSVSTLTIQRTQQEDSAVYLCASSLAHGSSSTDTQYFGPGTRLTVL.

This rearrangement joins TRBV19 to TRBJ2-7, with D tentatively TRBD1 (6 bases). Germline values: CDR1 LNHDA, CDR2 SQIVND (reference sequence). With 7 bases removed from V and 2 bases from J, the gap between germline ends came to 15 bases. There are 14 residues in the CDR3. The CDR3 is CASTGTGTPYEQYF. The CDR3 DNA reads TGTGCCAGTACCGGGACGGGGACACCCTACGAGCAGTACTTC.

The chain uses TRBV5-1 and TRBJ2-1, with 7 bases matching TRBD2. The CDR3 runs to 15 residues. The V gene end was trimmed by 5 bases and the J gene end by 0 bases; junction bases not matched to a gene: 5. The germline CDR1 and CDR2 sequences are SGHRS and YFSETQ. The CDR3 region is CASRETSVSYNEQFF. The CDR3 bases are TGCGCCAGCAGAGAAACTAGCGTCTCCTACAATGAGCAGTTCTTC.

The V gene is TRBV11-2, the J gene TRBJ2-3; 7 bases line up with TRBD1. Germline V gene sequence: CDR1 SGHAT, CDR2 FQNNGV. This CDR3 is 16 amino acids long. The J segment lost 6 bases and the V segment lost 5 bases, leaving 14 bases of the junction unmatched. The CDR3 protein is CASSHPDRADSDTQYF. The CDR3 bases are TGTGCCAGCAGCCATCCCGACAGGGCGGATTCCGATACGCAGTATTTT.

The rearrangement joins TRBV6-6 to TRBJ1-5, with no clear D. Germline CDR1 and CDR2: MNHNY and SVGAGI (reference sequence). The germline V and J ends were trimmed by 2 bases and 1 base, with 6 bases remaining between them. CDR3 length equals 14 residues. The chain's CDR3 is CASSYEASNQPQHF. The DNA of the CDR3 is TGTGCCAGCAGTTACGAAGCGAGCAATCAGCCCCAGCATTTT.

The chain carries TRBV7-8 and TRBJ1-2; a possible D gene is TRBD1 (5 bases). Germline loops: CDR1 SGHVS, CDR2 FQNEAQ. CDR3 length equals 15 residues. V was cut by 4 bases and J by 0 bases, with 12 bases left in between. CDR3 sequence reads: CASSSSTGANYGYTF. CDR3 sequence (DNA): TGTGCCAGCAGCTCAAGCACAGGAGCTAACTATGGCTACACCTTC. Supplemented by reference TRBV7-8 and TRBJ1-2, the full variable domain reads GAGVSQSPRYKVAKRGQDVALRCDPISGHVSLFWYQQALGQGPEFLTYFQNEAQLDKSGLPSDRFFAERPEGSVSTLKIQRTQQEDSAVYLCASSSSTGANYGYTFGSGTRLTVV.

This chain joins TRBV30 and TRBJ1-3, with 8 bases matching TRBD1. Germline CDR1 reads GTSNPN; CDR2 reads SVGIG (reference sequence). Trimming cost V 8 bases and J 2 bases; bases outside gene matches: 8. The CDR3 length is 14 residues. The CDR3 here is CAMQGAMTGNTIYF. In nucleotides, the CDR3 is TGTGCCATGCAGGGGGCGATGACTGGAAACACCATATATTTT.

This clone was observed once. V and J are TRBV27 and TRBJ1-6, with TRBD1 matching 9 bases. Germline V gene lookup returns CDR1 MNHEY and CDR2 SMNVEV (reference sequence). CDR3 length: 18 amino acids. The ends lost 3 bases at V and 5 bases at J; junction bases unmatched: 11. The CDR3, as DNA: TGTGCCAGCAGTTTCTGGGGACAGGGAAAATTGGATAATTCACCCCTCCACTTT. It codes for CASSFWGQGKLDNSPLHF.

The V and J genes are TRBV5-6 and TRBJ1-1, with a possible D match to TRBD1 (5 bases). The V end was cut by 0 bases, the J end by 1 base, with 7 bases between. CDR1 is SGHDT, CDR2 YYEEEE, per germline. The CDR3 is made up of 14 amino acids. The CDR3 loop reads CASSLADRNTEAFF. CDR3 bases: TGTGCCAGCAGCTTGGCCGACAGGAACACTGAAGCTTTCTTT.

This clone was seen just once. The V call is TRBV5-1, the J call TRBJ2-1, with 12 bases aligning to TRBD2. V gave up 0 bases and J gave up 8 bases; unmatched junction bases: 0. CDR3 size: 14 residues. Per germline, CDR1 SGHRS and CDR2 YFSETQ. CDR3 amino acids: CASSLGLAGDEQFF. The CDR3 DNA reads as TGCGCCAGCAGCTTGGGACTAGCGGGAGATGAGCAGTTCTTC.

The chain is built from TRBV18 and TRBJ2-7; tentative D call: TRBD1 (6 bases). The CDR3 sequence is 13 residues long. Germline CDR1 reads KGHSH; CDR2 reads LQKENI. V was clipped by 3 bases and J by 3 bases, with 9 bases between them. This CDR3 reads CASSPLGGYEQYF. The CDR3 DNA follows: TGTGCCAGCTCACCTCTAGGGGGCTACGAGCAGTACTTC.